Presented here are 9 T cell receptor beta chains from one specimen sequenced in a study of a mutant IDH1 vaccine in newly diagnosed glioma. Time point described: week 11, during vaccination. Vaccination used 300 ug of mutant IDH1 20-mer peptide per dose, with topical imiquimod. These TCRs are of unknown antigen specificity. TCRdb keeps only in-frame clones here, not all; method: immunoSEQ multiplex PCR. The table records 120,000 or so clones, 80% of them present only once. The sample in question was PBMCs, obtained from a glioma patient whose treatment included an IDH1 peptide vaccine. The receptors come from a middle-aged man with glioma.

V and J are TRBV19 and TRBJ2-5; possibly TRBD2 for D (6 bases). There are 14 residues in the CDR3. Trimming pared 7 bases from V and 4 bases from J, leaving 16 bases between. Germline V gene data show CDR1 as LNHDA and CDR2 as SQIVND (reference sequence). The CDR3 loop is CASNQAGLGETQYF. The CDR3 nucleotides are TGTGCCAGTAATCAGGCGGGGCTGGGAGAGACCCAGTACTTC.

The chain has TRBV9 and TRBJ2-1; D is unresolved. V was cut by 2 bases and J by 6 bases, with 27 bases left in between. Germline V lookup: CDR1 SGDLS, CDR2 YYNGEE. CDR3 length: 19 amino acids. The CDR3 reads CASSVTLETATHSGNEQFF. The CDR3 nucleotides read TGTGCCAGCAGCGTGACTTTAGAGACCGCGACCCATAGTGGCAATGAGCAGTTCTTC.

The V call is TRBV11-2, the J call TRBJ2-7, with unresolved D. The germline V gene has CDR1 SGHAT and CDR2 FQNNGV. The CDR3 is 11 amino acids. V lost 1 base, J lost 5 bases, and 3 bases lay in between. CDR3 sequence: CASSLADEQYF. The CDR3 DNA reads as TGTGCCAGCAGCTTAGCCGACGAGCAGTACTTC.

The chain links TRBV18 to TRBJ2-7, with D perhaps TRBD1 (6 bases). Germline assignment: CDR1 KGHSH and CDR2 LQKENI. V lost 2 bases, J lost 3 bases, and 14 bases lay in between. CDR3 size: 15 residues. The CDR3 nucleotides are TGTGCCAGCTCACCATACTCTCGACAGGTCTACGAGCAGTACTTC. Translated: CASSPYSRQVYEQYF.

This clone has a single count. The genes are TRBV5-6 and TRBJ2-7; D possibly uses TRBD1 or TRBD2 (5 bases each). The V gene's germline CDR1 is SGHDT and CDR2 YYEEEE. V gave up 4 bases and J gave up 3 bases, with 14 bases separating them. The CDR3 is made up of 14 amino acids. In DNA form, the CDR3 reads TGTGCCAGCAGCCCTTCCGGGGCCCTCTACGAGCAGTACTTC. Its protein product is CASSPSGALYEQYF.

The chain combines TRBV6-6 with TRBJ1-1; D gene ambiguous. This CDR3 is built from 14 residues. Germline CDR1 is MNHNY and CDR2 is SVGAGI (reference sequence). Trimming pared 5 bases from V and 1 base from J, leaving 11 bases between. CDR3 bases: TGTGCCAGCAGTCCCCGGACCGAGAACACTGAAGCTTTCTTT. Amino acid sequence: CASSPRTENTEAFF.

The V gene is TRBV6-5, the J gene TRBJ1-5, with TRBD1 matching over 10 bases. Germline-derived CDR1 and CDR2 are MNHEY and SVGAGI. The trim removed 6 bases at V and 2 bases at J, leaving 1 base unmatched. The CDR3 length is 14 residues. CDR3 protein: CASSGTGGNQPQHF. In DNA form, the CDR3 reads TGTGCCAGCAGCGGGACAGGGGGCAATCAGCCCCAGCATTTT.

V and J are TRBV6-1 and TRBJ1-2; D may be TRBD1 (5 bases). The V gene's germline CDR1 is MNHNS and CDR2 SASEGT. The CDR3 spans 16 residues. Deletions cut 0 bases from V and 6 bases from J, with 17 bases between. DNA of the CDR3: TGTGCCAGCAGTGAAGCGCCCAGACAGATCCCGGATGGCTACACCTTC. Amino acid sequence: CASSEAPRQIPDGYTF.

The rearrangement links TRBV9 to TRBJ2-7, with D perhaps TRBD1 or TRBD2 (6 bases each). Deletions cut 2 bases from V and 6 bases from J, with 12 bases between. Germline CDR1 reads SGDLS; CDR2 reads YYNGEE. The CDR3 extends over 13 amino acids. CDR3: CASSVEGGSEQYF. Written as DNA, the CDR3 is TGTGCCAGCAGCGTTGAGGGGGGTTCCGAGCAGTACTTC.